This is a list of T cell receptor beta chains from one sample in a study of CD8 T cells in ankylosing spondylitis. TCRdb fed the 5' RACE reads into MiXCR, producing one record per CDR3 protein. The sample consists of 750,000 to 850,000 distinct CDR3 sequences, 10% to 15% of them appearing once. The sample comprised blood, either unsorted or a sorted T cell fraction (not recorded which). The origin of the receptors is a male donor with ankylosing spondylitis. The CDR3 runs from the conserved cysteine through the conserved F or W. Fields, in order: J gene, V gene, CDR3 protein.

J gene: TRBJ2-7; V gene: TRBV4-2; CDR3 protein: CASSQDFGSYEQYF
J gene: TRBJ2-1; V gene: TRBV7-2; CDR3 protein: CASSPQWGRDEQFF
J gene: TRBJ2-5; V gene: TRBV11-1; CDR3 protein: CASSLPGLAGVRGSQETQYF
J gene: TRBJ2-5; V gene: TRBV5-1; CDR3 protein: CASSSTGLAGAETQYF
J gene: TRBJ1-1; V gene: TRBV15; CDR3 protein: CATSWAGTLNTEAFF
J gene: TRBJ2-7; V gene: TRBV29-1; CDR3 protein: CSVVSGRYPTPEQYF
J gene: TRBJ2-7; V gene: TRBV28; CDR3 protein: CASSPPRVLYEQYF
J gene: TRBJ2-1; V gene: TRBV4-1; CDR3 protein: CASSQESTAGGYNEQFF
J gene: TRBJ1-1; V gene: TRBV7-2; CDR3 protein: CASSRKGQGAPNTEAFF
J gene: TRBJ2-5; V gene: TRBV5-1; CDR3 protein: CASSIGPQGGETQYF
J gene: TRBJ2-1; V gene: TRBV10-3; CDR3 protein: CATRTSGGNEQFF
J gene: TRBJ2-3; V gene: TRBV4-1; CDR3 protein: CASSQPLAGGRHTQYF
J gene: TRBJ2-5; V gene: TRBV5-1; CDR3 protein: CASSFGQLQETQYF
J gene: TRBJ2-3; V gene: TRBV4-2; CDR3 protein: CASSPWIAGGTDTQYF
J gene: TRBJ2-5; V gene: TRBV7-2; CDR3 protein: CASSLARGASYF
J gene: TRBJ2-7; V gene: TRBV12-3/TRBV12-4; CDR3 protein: CASRPAGGPSHEQYF
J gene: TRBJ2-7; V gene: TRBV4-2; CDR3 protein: CASSPRPASGDYEQYF
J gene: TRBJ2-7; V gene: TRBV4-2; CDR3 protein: CASSQDTAGTSQAEQYF
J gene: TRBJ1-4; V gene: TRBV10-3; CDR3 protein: CAISEWGEKLFF
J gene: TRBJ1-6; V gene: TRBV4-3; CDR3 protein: CASSQDQSSPLHF
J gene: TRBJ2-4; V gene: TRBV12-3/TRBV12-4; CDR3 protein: CASSLVGTSRAKNIQYF
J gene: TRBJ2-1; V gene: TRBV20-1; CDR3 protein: CSARDWAWNEQFF
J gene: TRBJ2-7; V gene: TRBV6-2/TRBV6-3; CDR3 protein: CATHADSYEQYF
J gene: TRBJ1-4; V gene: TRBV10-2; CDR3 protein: CASSSLKVAEEKLFF
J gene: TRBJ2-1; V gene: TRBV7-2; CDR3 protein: CASSLLPLNEQFF
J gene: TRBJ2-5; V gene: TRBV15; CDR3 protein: CATSRDTFGGRGRETQYF
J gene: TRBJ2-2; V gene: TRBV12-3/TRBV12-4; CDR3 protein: CSNQGLNTGELFF
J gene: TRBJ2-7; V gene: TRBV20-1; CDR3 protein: CSARDQAKGPYEQYF
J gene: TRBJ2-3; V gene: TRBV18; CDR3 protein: CASSPRIQGDTQYF
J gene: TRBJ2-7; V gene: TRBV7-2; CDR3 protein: CASSSAPGRGFGQYF
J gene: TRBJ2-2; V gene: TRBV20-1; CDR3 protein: CSARMFGANTGELFF
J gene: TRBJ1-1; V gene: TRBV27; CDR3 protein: CASRPSRGVNTEAFF
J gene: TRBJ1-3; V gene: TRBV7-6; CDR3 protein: CASSLGGTNQISGNTIYF
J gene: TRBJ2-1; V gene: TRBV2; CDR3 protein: CASQTDYNEQFF
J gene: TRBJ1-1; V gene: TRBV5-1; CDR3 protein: CASSATTGQDRTEAFF
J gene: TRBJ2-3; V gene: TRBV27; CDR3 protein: CASSLGDRVWYF
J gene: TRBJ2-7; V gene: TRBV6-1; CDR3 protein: CASRGEGSHEQYF
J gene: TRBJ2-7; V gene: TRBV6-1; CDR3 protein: CASSATISYEQYF